The clone carrying this T cell receptor (delta chain) is deemed medium-sized. With a far larger clone one base away, a read error is the likely cause. Other DNA sequences in the sample encode the same CDR3. V dropped 7 bases and J dropped 0 bases, with 26 bases sitting between them. The CDR3 spans 18 residues. Germline assignment: CDR1 GEAIGNYY and CDR2 EKD. These data come from a study of gamma-delta T cells after stem cell transplantation. TCRdb applied CATT to the RT-PCR reads for clone calling. The data show 1,000 to 1,500 delta-chain clones, with 2.7% seen just once and around a third held by the top ten.

V and J are TRDV2 and TRDJ1, with D tentatively TRDD3 (5 bases). The material sequenced was gamma-delta T cells. The receptor comes from a human donor. It is not recorded whose cells these are; they may come from a transplant donor. CDR3 in amino acids: CACDGLSGAPRYTDKLIF. In DNA form, the CDR3 reads TGTGCCTGCGACGGATTGTCGGGGGCACCACGGTACACCGATAAACTCATCTTT.